Listed below are T cell receptor beta chains from one sample, sequenced in a study of blood T cell repertoires in COVID-19. TCRdb keeps only in-frame clones here, not all; method: immunoSEQ multiplex PCR. Of roughly 140,000 clones in the sample, 81% were seen once. Sample: peripheral blood. The receptors shown here come from a human donor in a cohort sampled during active COVID-19. Each CDR3 is given without its conserved first and last residue.

TRBV7-9	13	TRBJ2-1	ASSPRAGVGNEQF
TRBV19	13	TRBJ1-4	ASSSWRGPNEKLF
TRBV6-5	13	TRBJ2-1	ASRLEDRFYNEQF
TRBV4-3	13	TRBJ1-2	ASSQDGGSSWGYT
TRBV24-1	13	TRBJ2-5	ATSDPTSADKTQY
TRBV20-1	14	TRBJ2-5	SASRGGTGLQETQY
TRBV5-1	11	TRBJ2-7	ASSDRLAYEQY
TRBV29-1	11	TRBJ2-7	RARDRGCHEQY
TRBV27	14	TRBJ2-1	ASSLLLAGGPNEQF
TRBV29-1	11	TRBJ2-7	SVPGTGRYEQY
TRBV6-5	13	TRBJ2-1	ASKTGINSYNEQF
TRBV4-1	13	TRBJ2-7	ASSPGTGNTYEQY
TRBV5-3	15	TRBJ2-5	ARSFRTGGRPGRTQY
TRBV11-1	12	TRBJ1-1	ASRMDRFYTEAF
TRBV4-3	11	TRBJ1-4	ASSQVMEEKLF
TRBV27	14	TRBJ2-7	ASSPQNPTTGVKQY
TRBV3-1/TRBV3-2	14	TRBJ2-2	ASSRGHSPNTGELF
TRBV5-1	12	TRBJ2-7	ASSSSSALYEQY
TRBV9	14	TRBJ2-3	ASSDPRGVGSDTQY
TRBV15	10	TRBJ2-7	ATSRAANEQY
TRBV9	11	TRBJ1-2	ASSDGQEYGYT
TRBV19	11	TRBJ2-1	ASSVRADREQF
TRBV7-2	15	TRBJ2-7	ASSRTGTSGLAYEQY
TRBV7-8	12	TRBJ1-1	ASSNTWGDTEAF
TRBV9	15	TRBJ2-3	ASSVGGAAGVTDTQY
TRBV5-1	13	TRBJ2-3	ASSLTGLAADTQY
TRBV2	12	TRBJ1-5	ASSGSGYNQPQH
TRBV28	11	TRBJ2-7	ATSSGAGGEQY
TRBV11-2	12	TRBJ2-2	ASSQAGSDGELF
TRBV28	15	TRBJ2-7	ASRRLSGTKEGHEQY
TRBV29-1	13	TRBJ2-3	SVKTSGSVPDTQY
TRBV27	12	TRBJ2-3	ASSLPKSTDTQY
TRBV20-1	13	TRBJ1-5	SASDRGYSNQPQH
TRBV28	11	TRBJ2-7	ASSRVFSYEQY
TRBV28	14	TRBJ2-7	ASSAFTRRLSYEQY
TRBV12-3/TRBV12-4	10	TRBJ1-3	ASSLHGNTIY
TRBV5-1	13	TRBJ2-3	ASSQDTAQTDTQY
TRBV4-3	14	TRBJ2-2	ASSQGLAGGTGELF
TRBV7-2	12	TRBJ1-1	ASSLLAGVTEAF
TRBV7-3	14	TRBJ2-5	ASSFLPLAGGETQY
TRBV5-1	14	TRBJ1-6	ASSSIQGMYNSPLH
TRBV5-5	11	TRBJ1-1	ASSLADFTEAF
TRBV3-1/TRBV3-2	11	TRBJ1-2	ASSQGDSYGYT
TRBV6-5	14	TRBJ2-1	ASSYSGTSGGPKQF
TRBV28	16	TRBJ1-3	ASSPYPGQLYSGNTIY
TRBV5-4	14	TRBJ2-2	ASRPPGEGGTGELF
TRBV28	17	TRBJ2-3	ASSPPARASGRATDTQY
TRBV5-5	12	TRBJ1-4	ASRRSATNEKLF
TRBV4-1	17	TRBJ2-7	ASSQRGLAPSGGPYEQY
TRBV4-1	13	TRBJ2-7	ASSQDSAGGYEQY
TRBV3-1/TRBV3-2	14	TRBJ2-3	ASSQADRAYTDTQY